A selection of T cell receptor beta chains follows, all from one sample in a study of Graves' ophthalmopathy and Graves' hyperthyroidism. One entry per CDR3 protein, called by TCRdb with MiXCR from the multiplex PCR reads. Found here are 1 million to 1.3 million distinct CDR3 sequences, 35% to 40% of them singletons; the top ten hold 11%. The source material was peripheral blood or thyroid tissue (not recorded which). Every receptor here comes from an adult man with Graves' hyperthyroidism. Both conserved end residues are part of each CDR3. The D gene is left open where the match is weak. Clone size is not always given. Where it is, it says once, few, many or a class for expanded clones.

>few|-|TRBV7-2|TRBJ2-7
TGTGCCAGCAGCTCTAGGATGGCGGGAACATCGTACGAGCAGCACTTC
CASSSRMAGTSYEQHF
>once|-|TRBV3-1|TRBJ1-1
TGTGCCAGCAACCCTGGGCTGGGTGAAGCTTTCTTT
CASNPGLGEAFF
>-|-|TRBV28|TRBJ2-2
TGTGCCAGCGTAAAGACAGCGAACACCGGGGAGCTGTTTTTT
CASVKTANTGELFF
>-|TRBD1|TRBV7-8|TRBJ1-1
TGTGCCAGCAGGTCTGGGACAGGGAGGTGGAACACTGAAGCTTTCTTT
CASRSGTGRWNTEAFF
>-|-|TRBV5-1|TRBJ1-4
TGCGCCAGCAGCCTAGGGCTACAGGGAGTTCGAGCTAATGAAAAACTGTTTTTT
CASSLGLQGVRANEKLFF
>few|TRBD2|TRBV2|TRBJ2-7
TGTGCCAGCAGATTAACTAGCGGGGCCCACGAGCAGTACTTC
CASRLTSGAHEQYF
>few|TRBD1|TRBV28|TRBJ2-7
TGTGCCAGCATCGAGGGACAGGGGGCACCCTACGAGCAGTACTTC
CASIEGQGAPYEQYF
>-|TRBD2|TRBV10-3|TRBJ2-5
TGTGCCATCAGTGAGGGACTAGGGGTAGGGGAGACCCAGTACTTC
CAISEGLGVGETQYF
>many|TRBD1|TRBV20-1|TRBJ1-5
TGCAGTGCAGCGACAGGGGGACTCAATCAGCCCCAGCATTTT
CSAATGGLNQPQHF
>once|-|TRBV15|TRBJ2-6
TGTGCCACCAGCAGGCAGAGGGCTGGGGCCAACGTCCTGACTTTC
CATSRQRAGANVLTF
>-|-|TRBV14|TRBJ1-2
TGTGCCAGCAGCCAAATCGGCAGGCCTAACTATGGCTACACCTTC
CASSQIGRPNYGYTF
>many|TRBD1|TRBV10-3|TRBJ2-7
TGTGCCATCAGTGAGAGGCAGGGGGCGAGAGAGCAGTACTTC
CAISERQGAREQYF
>-|-|TRBV29-1|TRBJ1-2
TGCAGCGTTGAAGGGATACACTATGGCTACACCTTC
CSVEGIHYGYTF
>many|-|TRBV25-1|TRBJ2-7
TGTGCCAAAGGACAGGGACTATACGAGCAGTACTTC
CAKGQGLYEQYF
>many|-|TRBV2|TRBJ1-6
TGTGCCAGCAGGGAGGGGGGGGGATGGAATTCACCCCTCCACTTT
CASREGGGWNSPLHF